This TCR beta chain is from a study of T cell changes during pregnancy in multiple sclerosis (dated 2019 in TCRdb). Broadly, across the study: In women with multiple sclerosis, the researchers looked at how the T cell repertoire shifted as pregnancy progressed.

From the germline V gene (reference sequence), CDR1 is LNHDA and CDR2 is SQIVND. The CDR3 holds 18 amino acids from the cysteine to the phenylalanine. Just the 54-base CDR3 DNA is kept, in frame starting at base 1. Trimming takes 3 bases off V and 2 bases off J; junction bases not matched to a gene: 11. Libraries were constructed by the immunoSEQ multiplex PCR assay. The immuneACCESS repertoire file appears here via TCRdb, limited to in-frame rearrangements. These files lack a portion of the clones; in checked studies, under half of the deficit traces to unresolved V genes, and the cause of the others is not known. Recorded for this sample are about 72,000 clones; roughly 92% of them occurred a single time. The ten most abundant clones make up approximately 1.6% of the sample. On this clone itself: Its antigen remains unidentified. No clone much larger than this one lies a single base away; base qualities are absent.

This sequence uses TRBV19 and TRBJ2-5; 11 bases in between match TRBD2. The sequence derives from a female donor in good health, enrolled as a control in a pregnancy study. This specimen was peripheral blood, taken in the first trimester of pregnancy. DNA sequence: TGTGCCAGTAGTATGAACCCCCGGCTAGCGGGAGGTCAAGAGACCCAGTACTTC. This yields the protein CASSMNPRLAGGQETQYF.